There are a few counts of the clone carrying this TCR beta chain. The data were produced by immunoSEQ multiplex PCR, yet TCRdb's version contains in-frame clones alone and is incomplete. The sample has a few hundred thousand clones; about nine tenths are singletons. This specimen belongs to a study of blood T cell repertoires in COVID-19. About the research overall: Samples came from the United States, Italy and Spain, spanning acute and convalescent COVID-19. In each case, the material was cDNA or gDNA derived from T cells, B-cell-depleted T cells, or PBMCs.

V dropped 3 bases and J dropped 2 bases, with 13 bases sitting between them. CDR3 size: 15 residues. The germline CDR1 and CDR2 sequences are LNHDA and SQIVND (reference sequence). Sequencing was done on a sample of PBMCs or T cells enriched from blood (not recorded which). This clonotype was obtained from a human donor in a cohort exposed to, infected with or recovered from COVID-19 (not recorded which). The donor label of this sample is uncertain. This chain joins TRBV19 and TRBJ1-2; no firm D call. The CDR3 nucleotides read TGTGCCAGTAGTATCGGGCCGGGAACAAACTATGGCTACACCTTC. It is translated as CASSIGPGTNYGYTF.